This is a list of T cell receptor beta chains from one sample in a study of T-cell memory formation after mild COVID-19. TCRdb used MiXCR to reprocess the 5' RACE reads, holding one entry per CDR3 protein. The sample records around 200,000 distinct CDR3 sequences, roughly 30% being singletons. Specimen: PBMCs or a T cell subset sorted from them (not recorded which). These receptors came from an adult woman who had mild COVID-19 (a few samples of this study predate the infection). Cell type and time point are not known. Both conserved end residues are part of each CDR3. A D gene is named only where the DNA matches it firmly. Size is omitted from some rows. Given values are once, few, many or a class for expanded clones.

clone_size j_call cdr3_length d_call v_call cdr3_aa cdr3_nt
. TRBJ2-7 15 TRBD2 TRBV9 CASSVGGRGPYEQYF TGTGCCAGCAGCGTAGGCGGGAGGGGCCCTTACGAGCAGTACTTC
few TRBJ2-1 14 TRBD1 TRBV6-2/TRBV6-3 CASSYPGTVNEQFF TGTGCCAGCAGTTACCCCGGGACAGTCAATGAGCAGTTCTTC
. TRBJ1-2 15 . TRBV5-1 CASSLNGQGGYGYTF TGCGCCAGCAGCTTGAACGGGCAGGGAGGCTATGGCTACACCTTC
. TRBJ2-3 14 . TRBV6-1 CASSATSSTDTQYF TGTGCCAGCAGTGCAACTAGCAGCACAGATACGCAGTATTTT
few TRBJ2-7 13 . TRBV28 CATQTSGSDEQYF TGTGCCACTCAAACCTCCGGGTCGGACGAGCAGTACTTC
few TRBJ2-5 15 . TRBV5-1 CASSLGSGARETQYF TGCGCCAGCAGCTTGGGATCGGGGGCCCGGGAGACCCAGTACTTC
. TRBJ2-2 13 . TRBV20-1 CSASGGPTGELFF TGCAGTGCTAGCGGGGGCCCCACCGGGGAGCTGTTTTTT
. TRBJ2-2 14 . TRBV5-1 CASRRVGDTGELFF TGCGCCAGCAGACGGGTAGGCGACACCGGGGAGCTGTTTTTT
. TRBJ2-5 13 . TRBV12-3/TRBV12-4 CASSPYGMETQYF TGTGCCAGCAGTCCCTACGGGATGGAGACCCAGTACTTC
. TRBJ1-1 14 . TRBV3-1 CASSLRGRNTEAFF TGTGCCAGCAGCTTGCGGGGACGGAACACTGAAGCTTTCTTT
. TRBJ2-7 14 TRBD1 TRBV4-2 CASSQRDRANEQYF TGTGCCAGCAGCCAAAGGGACAGAGCGAATGAGCAGTACTTC
. TRBJ2-7 13 . TRBV12-3/TRBV12-4 CASRMTDYYEQYF TGTGCCAGCAGGATGACAGACTACTACGAGCAGTACTTC
. TRBJ2-7 14 TRBD1 TRBV13 CASSGRDSSYEQYF TGTGCCAGCAGCGGTCGGGACAGCTCCTACGAGCAGTACTTC
few TRBJ1-1 14 TRBD1 TRBV29-1 CSAAGQIMNTEAFF TGCAGCGCCGCGGGACAGATCATGAACACTGAAGCTTTCTTT
. TRBJ2-7 15 . TRBV7-9 CASSSNMGGLDEQYF TGTGCCAGCAGCTCCAACATGGGGGGCTTAGACGAGCAGTACTTC